This T cell receptor (beta chain) was observed in a study of T-cell memory formation after mild COVID-19. Study-level background: TCR clustering was largely donor specific.

CDR3 size: 17 residues. Germline V CDR1 and CDR2: SGHAT, FQNNGV. The V and J ends lost 1 base and 3 bases respectively, with 16 bases between them. Notes on this clonotype: Its cognate antigen is unknown.

The TCR alpha and TCR beta cDNA libraries, bearing sample barcodes and UMIs, were generated by 5'RACE using constant-segment primers. TCRdb re-called the 5' RACE reads with MiXCR, one entry per CDR3 protein. The table records around 300,000 distinct CDR3 sequences, approximately 13% of them present only once. Study-level points and caveats: A balance of CD4 and CD8 characterized clones contracting day 15 to 85, whereas later expanders leaned CD4+.

The chain couples TRBV11-2 to TRBJ2-1; D may be TRBD2 (8 bases). What was sequenced was PBMCs or a T cell subset sorted from them (not recorded which). The receptor was isolated from a man in his late teens or twenties who had mild COVID-19 (a few samples of this study predate the infection). Cell type and time point are not known. CDR3: CASSLVVAGQNYNEQFF. The CDR3, as DNA: TGTGCCAGCAGCTTAGTTGTAGCGGGACAGAACTACAATGAGCAGTTCTTC.